Listed below are T cell receptor beta chains from one sample, sequenced in a study of tumor-infiltrating lymphocytes in localized non-small cell lung cancer. This table comes from immunoSEQ multiplex PCR, and its TCRdb copy is limited to in-frame clones, with some not included. This sample has 11,000 to 15,000 clones, with approximately 68% found just once. Source material: uninvolved lung tissue not adjacent to the tumor. The receptor set was obtained from a human donor with non-small cell lung cancer. The CDR3 runs from the conserved cysteine through the conserved F or W. Fields, in order: J gene, V gene, CDR3 protein.

J: TRBJ2-1
V: TRBV7-2
CDR3: CASSSGLADNEQFF

J: TRBJ2-1
V: TRBV5-6
CDR3: CASSLEGQVFYNEQFF

J: TRBJ1-5
V: TRBV28
CDR3: CASRRDRGQGQPQHF

J: TRBJ1-1
V: TRBV6-6
CDR3: CASSYSRVRMNTEAFF

J: TRBJ2-7
V: TRBV19
CDR3: CASRFSSGSYEQYF

J: TRBJ2-3
V: TRBV5-1
CDR3: CASSLAGGADTQYF

J: TRBJ2-7
V: TRBV10-3
CDR3: CAISSRGDYEQYF

J: TRBJ2-6
V: TRBV11-1
CDR3: CASSLGRYSGANVLTF

J: TRBJ2-3
V: TRBV19
CDR3: CASSITKLTDTQYF

J: TRBJ2-3
V: TRBV7-2
CDR3: CASSPRGATSTDTQYF

J: TRBJ1-1
V: TRBV30
CDR3: CAWSTGTGNTEAFF

J: TRBJ1-2
V: TRBV5-4
CDR3: CASSLLRDGYTF

J: TRBJ1-1
V: TRBV29-1
CDR3: CSVVVTGTRNTEAFF

J: TRBJ1-1
V: TRBV19
CDR3: CASSIRTGAMNTEAFF

J: TRBJ2-2
V: TRBV15
CDR3: CATSRDLSNTGELFF

J: TRBJ2-7
V: TRBV14
CDR3: CASGDRGLGEQYF

J: TRBJ1-1
V: TRBV7-8
CDR3: CASSPGTENTEAFF

J: TRBJ1-3
V: TRBV5-1
CDR3: CASSFGQGSNLRNTIYF

J: TRBJ1-1
V: TRBV5-4
CDR3: CASSLAGFEAFF

J: TRBJ2-5
V: TRBV28
CDR3: CASSFQGRETQYF

J: TRBJ2-3
V: TRBV30
CDR3: CAWSVIRSDTQYF

J: TRBJ2-5
V: TRBV2
CDR3: CASSTAGETQYF

J: TRBJ2-3
V: TRBV6-4
CDR3: CASSDGQGADTQYF

J: TRBJ2-6
V: TRBV6-1
CDR3: CASSVAITGANVLTF

J: TRBJ1-1
V: TRBV14
CDR3: CASSPGLNTEAFF

J: TRBJ2-3
V: TRBV11-1
CDR3: CASSPLVTSTDTQYF

J: TRBJ2-7
V: TRBV10-2
CDR3: CASSQRKQGSYEQYF

J: TRBJ1-1
V: TRBV19
CDR3: CASSRQGMNTEAFF

J: TRBJ2-6
V: TRBV19
CDR3: CASNPTGKSGANVLTF

J: TRBJ2-1
V: TRBV2
CDR3: CASKGLAGAYNEQFF

J: TRBJ1-5
V: TRBV7-2
CDR3: CASSLGQLGNQPQHF